The rows below give T cell receptor beta chains drawn from one sample of a study of blood T cell repertoires in COVID-19. Profiling relied on immunoSEQ multiplex PCR, and the TCRdb table lists in-frame clones only, not all of them. The sample has 75,000 to 100,000 clones, almost 85% seen once; the top ten hold about a fifth. The sequenced sample consisted of peripheral blood. These receptors all stem from a human donor in a cohort sampled during active COVID-19. CDR3s include the opening cysteine and the closing phenylalanine or tryptophan. D genes are given only for firm matches. Clone size, where shown, is once, few, many, or a class for clones that have expanded.

D | J | size | V | DNA | CDR3
TRBD2 | TRBJ2-2 | NA | TRBV4-2 | TGTGCCAGCAGCCAAGATCAGGCGGGGGGCCAGAACACCGGGGAGCTGTTTTTT | CASSQDQAGGQNTGELFF
NA | TRBJ1-2 | NA | TRBV30 | TGTGCCTGGGGGAGTGGTGGCTACACCTTC | CAWGSGGYTF
TRBD1 | TRBJ2-1 | NA | TRBV7-9 | TGTGCCAGCAGCCCGAGACAGGGCAATGAGCAGTTCTTC | CASSPRQGNEQFF
NA | TRBJ1-5 | NA | TRBV7-6 | TGTGCCAGCAGCTTATTTCCAGTACAGGGTGATCAGCCCCAGCATTTT | CASSLFPVQGDQPQHF
NA | TRBJ2-1 | once | TRBV27 | TGTGCCAGCAGTTTTTACGGGGTCAACCTATACAATGAGCAGTTCTTC | CASSFYGVNLYNEQFF
NA | TRBJ1-2 | NA | TRBV2 | TGTGCCAGCAGTGATGGAGGGTCTGGCTACACCTTC | CASSDGGSGYTF
TRBD2 | TRBJ2-7 | NA | TRBV28 | TGTGCCAGCAGTTTTACAGCGGGGGGTCCCTACGAGCAGTACTTC | CASSFTAGGPYEQYF
TRBD1 | TRBJ2-1 | once | TRBV13 | TGTGCCAGCAGCGACCCGGGACAGAAGAACAATGAGCAGTTCTTC | CASSDPGQKNNEQFF
NA | TRBJ2-1 | NA | TRBV20-1 | TGCAGTGCTAGTGGCGGCGGATACTCCTACAATGAGCAGTTCTTC | CSASGGGYSYNEQFF
TRBD1 | TRBJ2-5 | once | TRBV10-1 | TGCGCCAGCAGTGCCTCGACAGGGCAAGAGACCCAGTACTTC | CASSASTGQETQYF
TRBD2 | TRBJ2-3 | NA | TRBV29-1 | TGCAGCGTTGAAGGCGGGGGGCGCACAGATACGCAGTATTTT | CSVEGGGRTDTQYF
TRBD1 | TRBJ1-1 | NA | TRBV11-2 | TGTGCCAGCAGCAATCTAGACAGGGAAGCTGAAGCTTTCTTT | CASSNLDREAEAFF
TRBD2 | TRBJ2-3 | NA | TRBV4-1 | TGCGCCAGCAGCCAAGATCCTAGCGGGGCCACAGATACGCAGTATTTT | CASSQDPSGATDTQYF
NA | TRBJ1-1 | NA | TRBV7-9 | TGTGCCAGCAGCCCGGGGAAGCGGGGGCTTCCTCCGGCCGCTGAAGCTTTCTTT | CASSPGKRGLPPAAEAFF
NA | TRBJ1-4 | NA | TRBV19 | TGTGCCAGTGCGTCCCAGAACAGCTTTATAGAAAAACTGTTTTTT | CASASQNSFIEKLFF
TRBD2 | TRBJ2-5 | NA | TRBV7-2 | TGTGCCAGCAGCCGTAGCGGGGCCCAAGAGACCCAGTACTTC | CASSRSGAQETQYF
NA | TRBJ1-2 | NA | TRBV2 | TGTGCCAGCAGTGTGGGTTACGGGGTGAACTATGGCTACACCTTC | CASSVGYGVNYGYTF
NA | TRBJ1-5 | NA | TRBV6-2/TRBV6-3 | TGTGCCAGCAGTTATAACGCGGTCCGGAATCAGCCCCAGCATTTT | CASSYNAVRNQPQHF
NA | TRBJ1-2 | NA | TRBV29-1 | TGCAGCGTTGAGCAAAACTTAAACCCCCACTATGGCTACACCTTC | CSVEQNLNPHYGYTF
NA | TRBJ2-7 | NA | TRBV6-6 | TGTGCCAGTACCCGTCCGGGGGGCGGCTACGAGCAGTACTTC | CASTRPGGGYEQYF
TRBD1 | TRBJ2-7 | few | TRBV27 | TGTGCCAGCAGTTTAAGTCCCGGGACAGGGACCCAGTCGTACTTC | CASSLSPGTGTQSYF
TRBD1 | TRBJ2-7 | NA | TRBV7-6 | TGTGCCAGCAGCTTAGTAGGACAGGGCTACGAGCAGTACTTC | CASSLVGQGYEQYF
NA | TRBJ1-5 | NA | TRBV12-5 | TGTGCTAGTGGTTTTTTCCCCGGTAATCAGCCCCAGCATTTT | CASGFFPGNQPQHF
NA | TRBJ2-4 | NA | TRBV19 | TGTGCCAGTAACGCCCTGGCGGGACCTCCTCTCGGCAAAAACATTCAGTACTTC | CASNALAGPPLGKNIQYF
NA | TRBJ2-3 | NA | TRBV15 | TGTGCCACCAGGCGTGCGGGTTCAAGCACAGATACGCAGTATTTT | CATRRAGSSTDTQYF
TRBD1 | TRBJ1-5 | NA | TRBV28 | TGTGCCAGCAGAGAGACAGGGGGCCGCTATCAGCCCCAGCATTTT | CASRETGGRYQPQHF
TRBD2 | TRBJ2-3 | NA | TRBV29-1 | TGCAGCGTTTCCTCTGGACTAGCGGGGACCACAGATACGCAGTATTTT | CSVSSGLAGTTDTQYF
NA | TRBJ1-5 | once | TRBV7-2 | TGTGCCAGCAGCACGTCGGGTCAGCCCCAGCATTTT | CASSTSGQPQHF
NA | TRBJ2-3 | NA | TRBV24-1 | TGTGCCACCAGTGAGGTGCCATACTTAACTAGCACAGATACGCAGTATTTT | CATSEVPYLTSTDTQYF
TRBD1 | TRBJ1-2 | NA | TRBV5-1 | TGCGCCAGCAGCTTGGCGGGACAGAGCTATGGCTACACCTTC | CASSLAGQSYGYTF
TRBD2 | TRBJ2-1 | once | TRBV5-1 | TGCGCCAGCAGCTTTACCGGGACCTCTGGACTAGAGTTCTTC | CASSFTGTSGLEFF
NA | TRBJ2-2 | NA | TRBV6-6 | TGTGCCAGCAGCCCGGACAGAAACACCGGGGAGCTGTTTTTT | CASSPDRNTGELFF
NA | TRBJ1-3 | NA | TRBV28 | TGTGCCAGCAGTCCGCCTCGGAGCTCTGGAAACACCATATATTTT | CASSPPRSSGNTIYF
NA | TRBJ2-7 | NA | TRBV21-1 | TGTGCCAGCAGGGCGACCCGAGGGCAGTCATACGAGCAGTACTTC | CASRATRGQSYEQYF
TRBD1 | TRBJ2-2 | NA | TRBV4-1 | TGCGCCAGCAGCCCCTTAGGACAGGGGATGGTCGGGGAGCTGTTTTTT | CASSPLGQGMVGELFF
NA | TRBJ1-6 | NA | TRBV7-3 | TGTGCCAGCAGCTCCGGGACAAATCGTTCACCCCTCCACTTT | CASSSGTNRSPLHF
TRBD1 | TRBJ1-1 | NA | TRBV5-4 | TGTGCCAGCAGCCCTAATCGACAGGGGACGGAAGCTTTCTTT | CASSPNRQGTEAFF
TRBD1 | TRBJ1-3 | once | TRBV6-5 | TGTGCCAGCAGCACAGGGGTTGGAAACACCATATATTTT | CASSTGVGNTIYF
TRBD2 | TRBJ2-3 | NA | TRBV6-6 | TGTGCCAGCAGTTACCAGACTAGCGGGGCTAGAGATACGCAGTATTTT | CASSYQTSGARDTQYF
NA | TRBJ2-1 | NA | TRBV19 | TGTGCCAGTAGTATGAGGGCGGGATACAATGAGCAGTTCTTC | CASSMRAGYNEQFF
TRBD1 | TRBJ2-3 | NA | TRBV5-1 | TGCGCCAGCAGCCGGGACCAGGGGGGCACAGATACGCAGTATTTT | CASSRDQGGTDTQYF
TRBD1 | TRBJ1-6 | NA | TRBV12-5 | TGTGCTAGTGGTTTGGTACTTGCAGGGGGCCTTTGGAATTCACCCCTCCACTTT | CASGLVLAGGLWNSPLHF
NA | TRBJ1-1 | NA | TRBV18 | TGTGCCAGCTCACGATCAGGGAACACTGAAGCTTTCTTT | CASSRSGNTEAFF
TRBD2 | TRBJ2-2 | NA | TRBV7-2 | TGTGCCAGCAGCTTAGCCCCAGCGGGGGGAGCCGGGGAGCTGTTTTTT | CASSLAPAGGAGELFF
NA | TRBJ1-5 | NA | TRBV30 | TGTGCCTGGAGTGTAGGTGGGGGGTTCGGTAATCAGCCCCAGCATTTT | CAWSVGGGFGNQPQHF
TRBD1 | TRBJ2-7 | many | TRBV29-1 | TGCAGCGTTGAAGTGGGAGACAGGGGCTACGAGCAGTACTTC | CSVEVGDRGYEQYF
TRBD2 | TRBJ2-3 | once | TRBV7-2 | TGTGCCAGCAGCGCCGCTAGCGGGGGTGCTAGCACAGATACGCAGTATTTT | CASSAASGGASTDTQYF
TRBD2 | TRBJ2-3 | NA | TRBV5-1 | TGCGCCAGCAGCTTGGGGGCGGGGGGGCCAGATACGCAGTATTTT | CASSLGAGGPDTQYF
NA | TRBJ2-5 | NA | TRBV10-1 | TGCGCCAGCAGTGAGTCTTACGGCGGAGAGACCCAGTACTTC | CASSESYGGETQYF